Each of the 19 T cell receptor beta chains below was sequenced from the same sample in a study of read filtering for tumor transcriptome and immune sequencing. This library used about 400 ng RNA and molecular barcoded adaptors spanning alpha/delta and beta/gamma chains. Each CDR3 protein gets one entry after TCRdb re-called the reads with MiXCR. Of tens of thousands of distinct CDR3 sequences in the sample, 14% were seen once. The specimen was a population of CD138-negative cells sorted from bone marrow. These receptors all stem from a donor aged 40 or over with multiple myeloma.

This clonotype showed up just a few times. This sequence joins TRBV7-9 and TRBJ1-1; D ambiguous. From germline, CDR1 is SEHNR and CDR2 FQNEAQ (reference sequence). The V gene lost 5 bases and the J gene lost 4 bases, with 11 bases spanning the gap. The CDR3 totals 13 residues. The CDR3 bases are TGTGCCAGCAGCCCCGCCTCTACCACTGAAGCTTTCTTT. This gives the protein CASSPASTTEAFF.

Many counts were recorded for this clonotype. This rearrangement joins TRBV27 to TRBJ2-1, with TRBD2 identical over 13 bases. With 5 bases clipped from V and 8 bases from J, the junction kept 9 bases outside the gene matches. This CDR3 region has 16 residues. From germline, CDR1 is MNHEY and CDR2 SMNVEV (reference sequence). This CDR3 reads CASSITRTSGSYEQFF. For the CDR3, the DNA is TGTGCCAGCAGTATTACCCGGACTAGCGGGAGCTATGAGCAGTTCTTC.

There are many counts of this clonotype. J is TRBJ1-1 and V is TRBV20-1, with D perhaps TRBD1 (6 bases). With 2 bases removed from V and 4 bases from J, the gap between germline ends came to 17 bases. CDR3 length: 15 residues. Germline V lookup: CDR1 DFQATT, CDR2 SNEGSKA (reference sequence). The CDR3 DNA reads TGCAGTGCTAGAAGGATGGGGGGCTTTGGCACTGAAGCTTTCTTT. Protein: CSARRMGGFGTEAFF.

The CDR3 here is CASSRKRGARGYEQYF. The DNA of the CDR3 is TGTGCCAGCAGTAGAAAACGGGGGGCCCGGGGCTACGAGCAGTACTTC. The chain links TRBV6-5 to TRBJ2-7; perhaps TRBD2 as D (7 bases). There are 16 residues in the CDR3. The V end lost 5 bases, the J end lost 3 bases, and 20 bases lay between the germline ends. Germline V gene sequence: CDR1 MNHEY, CDR2 SVGAGI.

This chain links TRBV7-2 with TRBJ2-5, with TRBD2 matching 7 bases. Germline V lookup: CDR1 SGHTA, CDR2 FQGNSA. This CDR3 is 12 amino acids long. Trimming at V came to 3 bases and at J to 8 bases, leaving 3 bases not matched to a gene. The DNA of the CDR3 is TGTGCCAGCAGCTTTCTAGCGGAAACCCAGTACTTC. This sequence encodes CASSFLAETQYF.

This clonotype was found many times. CDR3 in amino acids: CASSPHRSGLKNTEAFF. In nucleotides, the CDR3 is TGTGCCAGCAGTCCCCACCGATCAGGGCTAAAGAACACTGAAGCTTTCTTT. The V gene is TRBV12-3 or TRBV12-4, the J gene TRBJ1-1; TRBD1 is a possible D gene (5 bases). V was cut by 5 bases and J by 1 base, with 20 bases left in between. The CDR3 is 17 residues long.

This clonotype was found many times. The genes are TRBV4-1 and TRBJ2-1; TRBD2 agrees at 10 bases. With 5 bases clipped from V and 6 bases from J, the junction kept 10 bases outside the gene matches. Germline assignment: CDR1 MGHRA and CDR2 YSYEKL. The CDR3 has 16 residues. CDR3 loop: CASSYGLAEVFNEQFF. DNA of the CDR3: TGCGCCAGCAGCTACGGACTAGCGGAAGTTTTCAATGAGCAGTTCTTC.

This clonotype has a count of ten or more. The chain carries TRBV7-9 and TRBJ1-4, with D possibly TRBD1 on 5 matching bases. Germline CDR1 SEHNR, CDR2 FQNEAQ (reference sequence). The CDR3 sequence is 14 residues long. V was clipped by 3 bases and J by 0 bases, with 5 bases between them. CDR3 bases: TGTGCCAGCAGCTTGGACACAACTAATGAAAAACTGTTTTTT. Protein product: CASSLDTTNEKLFF.

The V and J genes are TRBV29-1 and TRBJ2-2, with D unclear. V was shortened by 1 base and J by 5 bases, with 5 bases between the two germline ends. From germline, CDR1 is SQVTM and CDR2 ANQGSEA. This CDR3 is 12 amino acids long. DNA for the CDR3: TGCAGCGTTGAAGTAAGGACCGGGGAGCTGTTTTTT. This translates into CSVEVRTGELFF.

In its sample, this clonotype was seen a few times. A much more abundant neighbour one base away suggests this may be a read error. The J gene is TRBJ1-3, the V gene TRBV20-1; TRBD1 aligns across 7 bases. The CDR3 covers 18 residues. Germline loops: CDR1 DFQATT, CDR2 SNEGSKA (reference sequence). CDR3: CGARDVARTGVSGNTIYF. In nucleotides, the CDR3 is TGCGGTGCTAGAGATGTCGCCCGAACAGGGGTGTCTGGAAACACCATATATTTT.

This clonotype has at least ten counts. The V gene is TRBV5-5, the J gene TRBJ2-7, with TRBD2 matching over 13 bases. V lost 3 bases to trimming and J lost 0 bases; unmatched junction nucleotides: 0. This CDR3 spans 15 amino acids. From germline, CDR1 is SGHKS and CDR2 YYEKEE (reference sequence). The CDR3 DNA reads as TGTGCCAGCAGCTGGACTAGCGGGAGCTCCTACGAGCAGTACTTC. Encoded protein: CASSWTSGSSYEQYF.

This clonotype showed up many times. This chain uses TRBV14 with TRBJ1-1, with 7 bases lining up with TRBD1. Germline V CDR1 and CDR2: SGHDN, FVKESK. The CDR3 has 15 residues. The V segment lost 4 bases and the J segment 1 base; nucleotides outside the gene matches: 6. The CDR3 DNA reads as TGTGCCAGCAGCCCCACAGGGGCCCCGAACACTGAAGCTTTCTTT. Amino acid sequence: CASSPTGAPNTEAFF.

The V call is TRBV7-3, the J call TRBJ2-1; D is unclear. CDR3 size: 12 residues. Deletions cut 1 base from V and 8 bases from J, with 6 bases between. From germline, CDR1 is SGHTA and CDR2 FQGTGA. CDR3 loop: CASSLSWDEQFF. The CDR3 nucleotides read TGTGCCAGCAGCTTAAGCTGGGATGAGCAGTTCTTC.

A remark on this clonotype: A much larger clone lies a single base off, so this may be a read error. The chain is built from TRBV6-2 or TRBV6-3 and TRBJ1-5, with D possibly TRBD1 on 5 matching bases. V was trimmed by 5 bases and J by 4 bases, leaving 12 bases between them. This CDR3 is built from 14 residues. Germline lookup yields CDR1 MNHEY and CDR2 SVGEGT. The DNA of the CDR3 is TGTGCCAGCAGTCCCCGACAGTCAAATCAGCCCCAGCATTTT. Translated, it gives CASSPRQSNQPQHF.

The table lists this clonotype with a few counts. The chain carries TRBV7-6 and TRBJ2-2; D is unresolved. In germline, CDR1 is SGHVS, CDR2 FNYEAQ. The CDR3 contains 18 residues. The V end was cut by 2 bases, the J end by 1 base, with 17 bases between. CDR3 nucleotides: TGTGCCAGCAGCTTAATTGGTGCGTTACGGATGAACACCGGGGAGCTGTTTTTT. Amino acids: CASSLIGALRMNTGELFF.

The chain recombines TRBV6-6 with TRBJ2-6; D is uncertain. Germline CDR1 MNHNY, CDR2 SVGAGI (reference sequence). V was shortened by 2 bases and J by 0 bases, with 8 bases between the two germline ends. This CDR3 has 16 amino acids. The CDR3 here is CASSYGWISGANVLTF. CDR3 coding DNA: TGTGCCAGCAGTTACGGGTGGATCTCTGGGGCCAACGTCCTGACTTTC.

This clonotype has just a few counts. The J gene is TRBJ2-3, the V gene TRBV11-2; unclear D gene. Trimming removed 3 bases from V and 0 bases from J, with 10 bases in between. This CDR3 is built from 15 residues. CDR1 is SGHAT, CDR2 FQNNGV, per germline. The CDR3 bases are TGTGCCAGCAGCTTGGACGGATCTAGCACAGATACGCAGTATTTT. Protein: CASSLDGSSTDTQYF.

A note on this clonotype: With a much larger clone just one base away, this may be a read error. The V call is TRBV10-1, the J call TRBJ2-3; D not certain. Per the germline V gene, CDR1 is WNHNN and CDR2 is SYGVQD (reference sequence). There are 15 residues in the CDR3. Trimming took 4 bases from V and 2 from J, leaving 13 bases between them. CDR3 loop: CASSAKAENTDTQYF. DNA for the CDR3: TGCGCCAGCAGTGCAAAGGCCGAAAACACAGATACGCAGTATTTT.

This clonotype was seen many times. The chain links TRBV7-2 to TRBJ2-3, with 8 bases identical to TRBD2. The V gene end was trimmed by 5 bases and the J gene end by 0 bases; junction bases not matched to a gene: 1. The CDR3 runs to 14 residues. Per the germline V gene, CDR1 is SGHTA and CDR2 is FQGNSA. In DNA form, the CDR3 reads TGTGCCAGCAGCGCGGGGGGTAGCACAGATACGCAGTATTTT. It is translated as CASSAGGSTDTQYF.